This passage covers 12 T cell receptor beta chains from one sample sequenced in a study of early T cells in non-severe SARS-CoV-2 infection. One entry per CDR3 protein results from TCRdb running MiXCR on the 5' RACE reads. The sample gives 56,000 or so distinct CDR3 sequences, roughly a tenth of which show up once; 6.5% is in the top ten. The source material was whole blood. Every receptor here comes from an adult who was a healthcare worker with PCR-confirmed SARS-CoV-2 infection or an uninfected control (not recorded which).

The chain joins TRBV7-6 to TRBJ2-1; D may match TRBD1 or TRBD2 (8 bases each). With 5 bases removed from V and 6 bases from J, the gap between germline ends came to 17 bases. The V gene's germline CDR1 is SGHVS and CDR2 FNYEAQ. The CDR3 totals 15 residues. CDR3 nucleotide sequence: TGTGCCAGCAGCCCTTATAGCGGGACAGGCAATGAGCAGTTCTTC. Translating it yields CASSPYSGTGNEQFF.

This clonotype has ten or more counts. The gene calls are TRBV5-4 and TRBJ2-7; D might be TRBD1 or TRBD2, each matching 5 bases. V was clipped by 4 bases and J by 7 bases, with 12 bases between them. The CDR3 loop spans 12 amino acids. Germline V gene data show CDR1 as SGHNT and CDR2 as YYREEE (reference sequence). The CDR3 here is CASSLGTDEQYF. CDR3 DNA sequence: TGTGCCAGCAGCCTGGGGACGGATGAGCAGTACTTC.

This clonotype was seen only a few times. V is TRBV4-2 and J is TRBJ2-2; TRBD2 agrees at 13 bases. Germline CDR1 is LGHNA and CDR2 is YNFKEQ. CDR3 size: 20 residues. The V segment lost 2 bases and the J segment 0 bases; nucleotides outside the gene matches: 9. The chain's CDR3 is CASSQPLAGGAKANTGELFF. DNA of the CDR3: TGTGCCAGCAGCCAACCACTAGCGGGAGGGGCAAAAGCGAACACCGGGGAGCTGTTTTTT.

The chain recombines TRBV10-3 with TRBJ2-7; tentatively, D is TRBD2 (5 bases). V lost 11 bases, J lost 5 bases, and 13 bases lay in between. Germline CDR1 ENHRY, CDR2 SYGVKD. The CDR3 is made up of 11 amino acids. The CDR3 nucleotides are TGTGCCTCCCGAGGGAGCCACGAGCAGTACTTC. Translating it yields CASRGSHEQYF.

Ten or more counts support this clonotype. The V and J genes are TRBV29-1 and TRBJ1-1; D gene unclear. The V gene's germline CDR1 is SQVTM and CDR2 ANQGSEA. The CDR3 extends over 11 amino acids. V was trimmed by 7 bases and J by 5 bases, leaving 11 bases between them. CDR3 sequence (DNA): TGCAGCGCCCCGGGGTCAACTGAAGCTTTCTTT. Protein: CSAPGSTEAFF.

With respect to this clonotype: This clone may be a read error of a much larger clone one base away. The rearrangement links TRBV7-9 to TRBJ2-2; 7 bases agree with TRBD1. In germline, CDR1 is SEHNR, CDR2 FQNEAQ (reference sequence). The CDR3 covers 15 residues. CDR3 loop: CANSLRDSLTRELFF. CDR3 in DNA: TGTGCCAACAGCTTAAGGGACAGTCTCACCAGGGAGCTGTTTTTT.

The genes are TRBV6-2 or TRBV6-3 and TRBJ2-5; tentative D call: TRBD2 (6 bases). The germline V gene encodes CDR1 MNHEY and CDR2 SVGEGT. CDR3 length equals 15 residues. Trimming stripped 6 bases from V and 5 bases from J, with 19 bases between. The CDR3 region has the DNA TGTGCCAGCAGATCAGGGTTCGGGAGTTGGGAGACCCAGTACTTC. It yields the protein CASRSGFGSWETQYF.

This clonotype was found many times. The chain links TRBV6-2 or TRBV6-3 to TRBJ2-1; 10 nucleotides agree with TRBD1. This CDR3 has 17 residues. The V gene end was trimmed by 2 bases and the J gene end by 3 bases; junction bases not matched to a gene: 7. The germline V gene has CDR1 MNHEY and CDR2 SVGEGT. The CDR3 sequence: CASSYVPRDRGYNEQFF. DNA for the CDR3: TGTGCCAGCAGTTACGTGCCCCGGGACAGGGGCTACAATGAGCAGTTCTTC.

The V call is TRBV9, the J call TRBJ2-2, with no clear D. Germline values: CDR1 SGDLS, CDR2 YYNGEE. This CDR3 is built from 18 residues. V was shortened by 4 bases and J by 0 bases, with 19 bases between the two germline ends. In nucleotides, the CDR3 is TGTGCCAGCAGCCCTGATCAGGTGGGCTATCCGAACACCGGGGAGCTGTTTTTT. Translating gives CASSPDQVGYPNTGELFF.

This clonotype was seen more than once but under ten times. J is TRBJ1-5 and V is TRBV28, with a tentative D call TRBD1 (5 bases). CDR3 length: 14 residues. The V gene's germline CDR1 is MDHEN and CDR2 SYDVKM. Deletions cut 2 bases from V and 5 bases from J, with 10 bases between. CDR3 DNA sequence: TGTGCCAGCAGTTTAGGGCAGGGAGATCAGCCCCAGCATTTT. It codes for CASSLGQGDQPQHF.

The chain combines TRBV9 with TRBJ2-1; a weak D match, TRBD2 (5 bases). With 3 bases removed from V and 2 bases from J, the gap between germline ends came to 12 bases. Looked up from germline, CDR1 is SGDLS and CDR2 is YYNGEE. CDR3 length: 15 residues. The CDR3 sequence: CASSASGTTYNEQFF. CDR3 bases: TGTGCCAGCAGCGCGAGCGGTACGACCTACAATGAGCAGTTCTTC.

This clonotype came up a few times. The chain has TRBV6-2 or TRBV6-3 and TRBJ2-3; 7 nucleotides align to TRBD2. This CDR3 is 15 amino acids long. Germline CDR1 is MNHEY and CDR2 is SVGEGT. The junction had 8 bases not matched to a gene; V was cut back by 6 bases and J by 2 bases. This CDR3 reads CASSQRRGTTDTQYF. In DNA, the CDR3 is TGTGCCAGCAGCCAGAGGCGGGGGACCACAGATACGCAGTATTTT.